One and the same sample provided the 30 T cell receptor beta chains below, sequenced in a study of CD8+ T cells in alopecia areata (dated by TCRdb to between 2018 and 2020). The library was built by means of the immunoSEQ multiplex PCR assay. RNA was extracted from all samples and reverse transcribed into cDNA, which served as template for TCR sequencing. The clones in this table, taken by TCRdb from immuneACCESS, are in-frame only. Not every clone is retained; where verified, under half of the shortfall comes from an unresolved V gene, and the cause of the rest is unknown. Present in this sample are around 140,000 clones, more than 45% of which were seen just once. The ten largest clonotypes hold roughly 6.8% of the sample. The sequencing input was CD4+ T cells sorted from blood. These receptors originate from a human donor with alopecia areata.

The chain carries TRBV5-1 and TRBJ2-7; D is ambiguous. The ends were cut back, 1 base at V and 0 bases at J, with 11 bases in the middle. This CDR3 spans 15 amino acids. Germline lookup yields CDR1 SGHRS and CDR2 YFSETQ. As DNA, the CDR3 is TGCGCCAGCAGCTTGAACCCCAGGAGCTCCTACGAGCAGTACTTC. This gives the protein CASSLNPRSSYEQYF.

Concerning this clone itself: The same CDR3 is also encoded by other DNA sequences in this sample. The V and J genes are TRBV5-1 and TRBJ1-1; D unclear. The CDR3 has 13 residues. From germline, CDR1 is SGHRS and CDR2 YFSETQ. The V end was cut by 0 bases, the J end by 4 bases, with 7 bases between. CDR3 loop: CASSLEGGTEAFF. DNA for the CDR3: TGCGCCAGCAGCTTGGAGGGTGGCACTGAAGCTTTCTTT.

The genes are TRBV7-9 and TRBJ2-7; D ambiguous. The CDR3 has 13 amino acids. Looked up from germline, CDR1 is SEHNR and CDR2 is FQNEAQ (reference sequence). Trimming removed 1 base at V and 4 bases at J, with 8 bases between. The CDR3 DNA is TGTGCCAGCAGCTTAGAGAAACTGTACGAGCAGTACTTC. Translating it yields CASSLEKLYEQYF.

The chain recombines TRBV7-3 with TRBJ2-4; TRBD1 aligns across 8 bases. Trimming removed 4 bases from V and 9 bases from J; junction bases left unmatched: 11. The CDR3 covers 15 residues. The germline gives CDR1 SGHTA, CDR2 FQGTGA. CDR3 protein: CASSSGQGGRAIQYF. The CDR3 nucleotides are TGTGCCAGCAGCTCTGGACAGGGCGGGCGGGCCATTCAGTACTTC.

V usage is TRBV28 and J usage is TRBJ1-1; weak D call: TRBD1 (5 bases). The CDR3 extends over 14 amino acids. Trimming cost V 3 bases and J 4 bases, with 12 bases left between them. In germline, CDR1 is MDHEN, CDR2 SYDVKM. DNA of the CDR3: TGTGCCAGCAGTTTCCCCAGGGCGGGCACTGAAGCTTTCTTT. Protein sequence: CASSFPRAGTEAFF.

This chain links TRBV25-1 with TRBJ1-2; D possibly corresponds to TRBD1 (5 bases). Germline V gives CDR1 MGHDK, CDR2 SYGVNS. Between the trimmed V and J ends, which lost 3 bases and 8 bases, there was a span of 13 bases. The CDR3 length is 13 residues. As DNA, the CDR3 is TGTGCCAGCAGTGACGGGGGGTCGGGAGGCTACACCTTC. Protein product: CASSDGGSGGYTF.

CDR3: CASSPTERHSYEQYF. For the CDR3, the DNA is TGCGCCAGCAGCCCAACGGAGCGGCATTCCTACGAGCAGTACTTC. The rearrangement joins TRBV5-1 to TRBJ2-7; D is perhaps TRBD2 (5 bases). CDR1 is SGHRS and CDR2 is YFSETQ in the germline V gene. This CDR3 has 15 amino acids. Trimming left V 4 bases short and J 1 base short, with 15 bases between. The full variable domain, in which reference TRBV5-1 and TRBJ2-7 provide the parts outside the CDR3, is KAGVTQTPRYLIKTRGQQVTLSCSPISGHRSVSWYQQTPGQGLQFLFEYFSETQRNKGNFPGRFSGRQFSNSRSEMNVSTLELGDSALYLCASSPTERHSYEQYFGPGTRLTVT.

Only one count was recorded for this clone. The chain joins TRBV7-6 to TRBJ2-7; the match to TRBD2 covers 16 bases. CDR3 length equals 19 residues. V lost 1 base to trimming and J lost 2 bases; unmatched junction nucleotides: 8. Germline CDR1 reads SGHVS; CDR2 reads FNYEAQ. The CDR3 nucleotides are TGTGCCAGCAGCTTAGTTACGGGACTAGCGGGAGGGCCCCCCTACGAGCAGTACTTC. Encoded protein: CASSLVTGLAGGPPYEQYF.

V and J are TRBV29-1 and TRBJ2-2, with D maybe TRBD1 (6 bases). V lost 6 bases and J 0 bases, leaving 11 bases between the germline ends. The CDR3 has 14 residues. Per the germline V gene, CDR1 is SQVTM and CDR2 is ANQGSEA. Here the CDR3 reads CSVSGTTNTGELFF. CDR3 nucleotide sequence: TGCAGCGTCTCCGGGACAACGAACACCGGGGAGCTGTTTTTT.

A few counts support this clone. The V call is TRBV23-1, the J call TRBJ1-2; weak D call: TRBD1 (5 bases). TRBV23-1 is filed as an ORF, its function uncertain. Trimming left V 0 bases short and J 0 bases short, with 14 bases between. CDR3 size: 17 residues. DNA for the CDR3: TGCGCCAGCAGTCAATCGATCCGAAGGGGCTCTAACTATGGCTACACCTTC. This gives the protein CASSQSIRRGSNYGYTF.

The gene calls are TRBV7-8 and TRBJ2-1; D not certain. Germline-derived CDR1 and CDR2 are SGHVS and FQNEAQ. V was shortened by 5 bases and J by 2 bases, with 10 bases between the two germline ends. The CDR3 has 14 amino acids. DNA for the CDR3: TGTGCCAGCAGCCCCGGTGAGGCCTACAATGAGCAGTTCTTC. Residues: CASSPGEAYNEQFF.

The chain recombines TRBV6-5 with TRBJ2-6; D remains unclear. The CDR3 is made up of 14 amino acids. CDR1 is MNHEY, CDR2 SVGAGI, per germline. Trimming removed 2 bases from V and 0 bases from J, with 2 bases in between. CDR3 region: CASSYLSGANVLTF. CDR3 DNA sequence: TGTGCCAGCAGTTACCTCTCTGGGGCCAACGTCCTGACTTTC.

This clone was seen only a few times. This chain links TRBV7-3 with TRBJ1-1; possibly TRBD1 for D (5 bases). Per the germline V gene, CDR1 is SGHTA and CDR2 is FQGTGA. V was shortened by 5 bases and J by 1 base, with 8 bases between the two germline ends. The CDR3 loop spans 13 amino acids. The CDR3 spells CASSAQGNTEAFF. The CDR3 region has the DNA TGTGCCAGCAGCGCGCAGGGGAACACTGAAGCTTTCTTT. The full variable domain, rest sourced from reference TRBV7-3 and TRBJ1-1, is GAGVSQTPSNKVTEKGKYVELRCDPISGHTALYWYRQSLGQGPEFLIYFQGTGAADDSGLPNDRFFAVRPEGSVSTLKIQRTERGDSAVYLCASSAQGNTEAFFGQGTRLTVV.

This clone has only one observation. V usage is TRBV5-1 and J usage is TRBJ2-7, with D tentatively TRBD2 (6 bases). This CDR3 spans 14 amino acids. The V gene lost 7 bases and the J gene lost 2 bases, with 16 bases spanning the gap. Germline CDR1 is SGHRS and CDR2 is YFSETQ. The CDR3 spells CASGTGGPTYEQYF. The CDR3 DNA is TGCGCCAGCGGGACTGGAGGACCGACCTACGAGCAGTACTTC.

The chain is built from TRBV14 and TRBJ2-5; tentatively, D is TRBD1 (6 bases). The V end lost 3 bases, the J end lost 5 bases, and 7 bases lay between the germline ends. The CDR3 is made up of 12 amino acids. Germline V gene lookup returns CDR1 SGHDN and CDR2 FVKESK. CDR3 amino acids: CASSHTGETQYF. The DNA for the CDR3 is TGTGCCAGCAGCCACACAGGGGAGACCCAGTACTTC.

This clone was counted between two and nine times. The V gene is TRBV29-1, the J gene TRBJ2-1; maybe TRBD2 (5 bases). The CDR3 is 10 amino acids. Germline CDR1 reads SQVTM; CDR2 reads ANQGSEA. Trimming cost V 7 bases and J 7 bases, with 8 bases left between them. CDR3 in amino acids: CSGGGNEQFF. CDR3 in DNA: TGCAGCGGAGGCGGGAATGAGCAGTTCTTC.

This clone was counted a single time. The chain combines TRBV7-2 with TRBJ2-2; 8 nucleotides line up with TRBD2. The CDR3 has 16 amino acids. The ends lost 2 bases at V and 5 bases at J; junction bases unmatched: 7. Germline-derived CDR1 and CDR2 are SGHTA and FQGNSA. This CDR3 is CASSLRGGRFTGELFF. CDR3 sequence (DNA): TGTGCCAGCAGCTTACGGGGCGGGAGGTTTACCGGGGAGCTGTTTTTT.

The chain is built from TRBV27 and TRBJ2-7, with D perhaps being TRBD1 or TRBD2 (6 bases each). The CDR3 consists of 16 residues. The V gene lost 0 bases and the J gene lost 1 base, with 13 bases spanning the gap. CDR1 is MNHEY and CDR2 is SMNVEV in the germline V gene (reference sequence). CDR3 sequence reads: CASSLSGGLASYEQYF. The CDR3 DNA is TGTGCCAGCAGTTTATCCGGGGGCTTGGCATCCTACGAGCAGTACTTC.

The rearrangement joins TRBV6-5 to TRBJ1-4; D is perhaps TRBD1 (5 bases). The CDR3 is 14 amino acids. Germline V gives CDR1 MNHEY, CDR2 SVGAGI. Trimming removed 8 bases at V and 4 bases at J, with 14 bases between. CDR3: CASQELGGNEKLFF. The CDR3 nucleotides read TGTGCCAGCCAGGAGTTGGGGGGTAATGAAAAACTGTTTTTT.

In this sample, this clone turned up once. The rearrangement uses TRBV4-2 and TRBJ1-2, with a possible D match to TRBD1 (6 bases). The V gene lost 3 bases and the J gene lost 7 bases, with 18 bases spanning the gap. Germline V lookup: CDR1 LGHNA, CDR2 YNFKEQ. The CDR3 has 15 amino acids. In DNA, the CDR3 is TGTGCCAGCAGCCAGACACAGACAGGCCCAGGTGGCTACACCTTC. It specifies CASSQTQTGPGGYTF.

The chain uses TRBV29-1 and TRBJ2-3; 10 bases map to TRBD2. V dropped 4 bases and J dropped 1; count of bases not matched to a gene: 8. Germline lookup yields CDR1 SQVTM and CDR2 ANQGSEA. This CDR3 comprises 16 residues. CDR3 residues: CSVVQQGTSGTDTQYF. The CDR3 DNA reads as TGCAGCGTTGTTCAACAGGGGACTAGCGGCACAGATACGCAGTATTTT.

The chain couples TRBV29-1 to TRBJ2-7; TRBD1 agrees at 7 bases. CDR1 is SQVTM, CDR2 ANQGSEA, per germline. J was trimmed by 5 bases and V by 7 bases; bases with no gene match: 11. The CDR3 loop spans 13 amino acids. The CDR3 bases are TGCAGCGCCGCAAGGACAGGCGGCGACGAGCAGTACTTC. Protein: CSAARTGGDEQYF.

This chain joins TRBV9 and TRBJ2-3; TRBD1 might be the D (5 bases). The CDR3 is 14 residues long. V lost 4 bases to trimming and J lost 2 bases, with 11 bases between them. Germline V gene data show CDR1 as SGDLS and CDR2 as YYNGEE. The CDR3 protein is CASSPGHLTDTQYF. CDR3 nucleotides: TGTGCCAGCAGCCCAGGACACCTCACAGATACGCAGTATTTT.

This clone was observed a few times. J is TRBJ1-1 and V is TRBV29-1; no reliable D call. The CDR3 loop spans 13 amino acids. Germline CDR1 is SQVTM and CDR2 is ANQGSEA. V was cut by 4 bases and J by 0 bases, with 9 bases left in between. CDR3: CSVGEGMNTEAFF. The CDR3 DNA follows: TGCAGCGTTGGGGAAGGGATGAACACTGAAGCTTTCTTT.

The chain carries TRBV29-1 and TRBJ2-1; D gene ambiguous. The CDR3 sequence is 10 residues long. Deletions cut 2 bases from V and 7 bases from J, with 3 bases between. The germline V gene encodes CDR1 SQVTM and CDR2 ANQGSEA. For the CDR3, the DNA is TGCAGCGTTGAAATGAATGAGCAGTTCTTC. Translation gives CSVEMNEQFF.

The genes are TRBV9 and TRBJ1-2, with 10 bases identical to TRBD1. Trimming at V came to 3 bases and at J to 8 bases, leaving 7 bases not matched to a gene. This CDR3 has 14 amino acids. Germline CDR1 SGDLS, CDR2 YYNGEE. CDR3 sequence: CASSAPGTGVGYTF. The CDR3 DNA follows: TGTGCCAGCAGCGCCCCCGGGACAGGGGTGGGCTACACCTTC.

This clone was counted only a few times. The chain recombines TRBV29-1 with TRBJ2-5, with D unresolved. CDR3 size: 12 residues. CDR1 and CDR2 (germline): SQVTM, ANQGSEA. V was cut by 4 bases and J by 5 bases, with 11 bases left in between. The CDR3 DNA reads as TGCAGCGTTGGCACAGAGGCGGAGACCCAGTACTTC. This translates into CSVGTEAETQYF.

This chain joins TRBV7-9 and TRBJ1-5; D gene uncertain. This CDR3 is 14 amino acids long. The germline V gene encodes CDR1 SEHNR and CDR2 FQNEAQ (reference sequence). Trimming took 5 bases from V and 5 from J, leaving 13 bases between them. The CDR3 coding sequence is TGTGCCAGCAGCCCGGGAAGGACCGATCAGCCCCAGCATTTT. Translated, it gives CASSPGRTDQPQHF.

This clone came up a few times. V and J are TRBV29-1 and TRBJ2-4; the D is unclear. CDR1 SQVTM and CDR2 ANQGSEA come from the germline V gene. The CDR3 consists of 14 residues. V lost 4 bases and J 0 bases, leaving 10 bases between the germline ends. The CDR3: CSVVGRLAKNIQYF. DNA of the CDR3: TGCAGCGTTGTGGGCCGACTAGCCAAAAACATTCAGTACTTC.

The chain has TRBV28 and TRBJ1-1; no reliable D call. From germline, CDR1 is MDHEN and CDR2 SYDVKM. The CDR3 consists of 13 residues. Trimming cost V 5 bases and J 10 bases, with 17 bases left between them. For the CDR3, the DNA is TGTGCCAGCAGTCCCTTTGTGGCGGCCAGAGCTTTCTTT. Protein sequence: CASSPFVAARAFF. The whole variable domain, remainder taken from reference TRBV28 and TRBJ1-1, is DVKVTQSSRYLVKRTGEKVFLECVQDMDHENMFWYRQDPGLGLRLIYFSYDVKMKEKGDIPEGYSVSREKKERFSLILESASTNQTSMYLCASSPFVAARAFFGQGTRLTVV.